This T cell receptor beta chain was retrieved from a study of cytomegalovirus exposure and HLA in healthy donors. Primers: 60 Vbeta forward and 13 Jbeta reverse. The assay was immunoSEQ multiplex PCR, and TCRdb's table has in-frame clones only and misses some. The repertoire holds under 200,000 clones, around 81% seen once, with around 2% in the top ten. CDR3 size: 14 residues. Unmatched junction bases numbered 5, after V lost 5 bases and J lost 2 bases. Per germline, CDR1 SQVTM and CDR2 ANQGSEA. The receptor was derived from a woman aged 18-29 years in good health and CMV-seropositive. This chain connects TRBV29-1 to TRBJ2-1; 8 nucleotides match TRBD1. The specimen was PBMCs. CDR3 sequence: CSVLHRGTYNEQFF. CDR3 nucleotide sequence: TGCAGCGTTCTCCACAGGGGGACCTACAATGAGCAGTTCTTC.